The 18 T cell receptor beta chains below all came from one sample that was sequenced in a study of cytomegalovirus exposure and HLA in healthy donors. Here immunoSEQ multiplex PCR was the method, and the copy in TCRdb shows in-frame clones only, minus some. The sample lists around 150,000 clones; roughly 89% were seen once. The specimen was PBMCs. These receptors all stem from a man aged 18 to 29 in good health and CMV-seropositive.

The chain uses TRBV14 and TRBJ2-1; D is possibly TRBD1 (5 bases). CDR1 and CDR2 from the germline V gene are SGHDN and FVKESK. This CDR3 has 16 amino acids. V shed 4 bases and J shed 2 bases, with 15 bases lying between them. The CDR3 region has the DNA TGTGCCAGCAGCCCCGGAGCAGGGCGGACCTACAATGAGCAGTTCTTC. It is translated as CASSPGAGRTYNEQFF.

This chain links TRBV5-1 with TRBJ2-7; TRBD2 aligns across 7 bases. CDR3 length equals 15 residues. Germline V gives CDR1 SGHRS, CDR2 YFSETQ. J lost 0 bases, V lost 4 bases, and 7 bases had no gene match. The CDR3 DNA reads as TGCGCCAGCAGCGGGGGGGTGACGAGCTCCTACGAGCAGTACTTC. It translates to CASSGGVTSSYEQYF.

The chain joins TRBV27 to TRBJ2-7; 7 bases align to TRBD1. Unmatched junction bases numbered 8, after V lost 8 bases and J lost 4 bases. Germline CDR1 MNHEY, CDR2 SMNVEV (reference sequence). This CDR3 has 13 residues. Here the CDR3 DNA reads TGTGCCAGCGCAAGAGAGGGGGCTTACGAGCAGTACTTC. It translates to CASAREGAYEQYF.

This clone was observed a few times. This chain connects TRBV2 to TRBJ1-1; a weak D match, TRBD1 (5 bases). The CDR3 is made up of 17 amino acids. CDR1 and CDR2 from the germline V gene are SNHLY and FYNNEI. With 8 bases removed from V and 1 base from J, the gap between germline ends came to 23 bases. The CDR3: CASYTSIQTDSNTEAFF. As DNA, the CDR3 is TGTGCCAGCTACACATCGATACAGACAGACTCGAACACTGAAGCTTTCTTT.

This chain joins TRBV5-6 and TRBJ2-7, with 10 nucleotides matching TRBD2. CDR1 and CDR2 (germline): SGHDT, YYEEEE. Trimming at V came to 4 bases and at J to 6 bases, leaving 10 bases not matched to a gene. The CDR3 is 15 residues long. DNA for the CDR3: TGTGCCAGCAGCCCCGGTCCTAGCGGGAGCCGCGAGCAGTACTTC. Its protein product is CASSPGPSGSREQYF.

The J gene is TRBJ2-2, the V gene TRBV5-1; D gene uncertain. Between the trimmed V and J ends, which lost 4 bases and 3 bases, there was a span of 7 bases. In germline, CDR1 is SGHRS, CDR2 YFSETQ. CDR3 length equals 13 residues. The CDR3 loop is CASSLLHTGELFF. In DNA form, the CDR3 reads TGCGCCAGCAGCCTCCTCCACACCGGGGAGCTGTTTTTT.

The CDR3 here is CASSPRRTSGFYEQYF. The CDR3 coding sequence is TGTGCCAGCAGCCCCCGTCGGACTAGCGGGTTCTACGAGCAGTACTTC. This chain connects TRBV7-9 to TRBJ2-7; 11 bases agree with TRBD2. This CDR3 spans 16 amino acids. V shed 5 bases and J 3 bases; nucleotides not matched to a gene: 9. Germline loops: CDR1 SEHNR, CDR2 FQNEAQ (reference sequence).

This clone was seen only a few times. The J gene is TRBJ1-2, the V gene TRBV19; D is unresolved. Trimming shortened V by 7 bases and J by 5 bases, and 14 bases separated the two germline ends. The CDR3 runs to 13 residues. Per the germline V gene, CDR1 is LNHDA and CDR2 is SQIVND (reference sequence). The CDR3 loop reads CASTDSWVYGYTF. The CDR3 nucleotides read TGTGCCAGTACGGACTCGTGGGTTTATGGCTACACCTTC.

This clone was seen only once. The chain combines TRBV9 with TRBJ1-2; no reliable D call. V was trimmed by 3 bases and J by 6 bases, leaving 15 bases between them. There are 14 residues in the CDR3. Germline assignment: CDR1 SGDLS and CDR2 YYNGEE. CDR3: CASSGPRGEDGYTF. The CDR3 DNA sequence: TGTGCCAGCAGCGGGCCCCGGGGTGAGGATGGCTACACCTTC.

The chain carries TRBV21-1 and TRBJ2-7; TRBD1, as called in the table, went unchecked against the DNA. TRBV21-1 constitutes a pseudogene. CDR3 length: 14 residues. CDR3: CASSNRDRSYEQYF. CDR3 nucleotides: TGTGCCAGCAGCAACCGGGACAGATCCTACGAGCAGTACTTC.

The chain recombines TRBV6-1 with TRBJ1-5; D not certain. Germline loops: CDR1 MNHNS, CDR2 SASEGT. The germline V and J ends were trimmed by 3 bases and 7 bases, with 19 bases remaining between them. The CDR3 length is 16 residues. The CDR3 bases are TGTGCCAGCAGTGATTCCGGACCGCCACGGGAACAGCCCCAGCATTTT. This gives the protein CASSDSGPPREQPQHF.

V usage is TRBV5-4 and J usage is TRBJ1-1; 7 nucleotides align to TRBD1. J was trimmed by 7 bases and V by 3 bases; bases with no gene match: 3. Germline V gene data show CDR1 as SGHNT and CDR2 as YYREEE (reference sequence). This CDR3 is built from 12 residues. The DNA for the CDR3 is TGTGCCAGCAGCTCTTACAGGGGTGAAGCTTTCTTT. Translating it yields CASSSYRGEAFF.

This chain joins TRBV10-3 and TRBJ2-1; 7 nucleotides line up with TRBD2. Germline V gives CDR1 ENHRY, CDR2 SYGVKD. The CDR3 is 12 residues long. V gave up 8 bases and J gave up 7 bases; unmatched junction bases: 5. DNA of the CDR3: TGTGCCATCGGGTCCGGGGGGAATGAGCAGTTCTTC. Protein sequence: CAIGSGGNEQFF.

CDR3 sequence reads: CASSAGTTYEQYF. Written as DNA, the CDR3 is TGTGCCAGCAGTGCCGGGACAACCTACGAGCAGTACTTC. This sequence joins TRBV6-1 and TRBJ2-7, with a possible D match to TRBD1 (6 bases). Trimming removed 4 bases from V and 2 bases from J, with 9 bases in between. This CDR3 has 13 amino acids. Germline V lookup: CDR1 MNHNS, CDR2 SASEGT.

This rearrangement joins TRBV27 to TRBJ2-7, with 8 nucleotides matching TRBD1. J gave up 2 bases and V 5 bases, and 8 bases lay outside the gene matches. Germline V gene data show CDR1 as MNHEY and CDR2 as SMNVEV (reference sequence). This CDR3 has 15 residues. The DNA of the CDR3 is TGTGCCAGCAGTCGGGACAGGATGTATACCTACGAGCAGTACTTC. Residues: CASSRDRMYTYEQYF.

The gene calls are TRBV7-3 and TRBJ2-3; no firm D call. Per the germline V gene, CDR1 is SGHTA and CDR2 is FQGTGA. Between the trimmed V and J ends, which lost 5 bases and 1 base, there was a span of 25 bases. CDR3 length equals 19 residues. The CDR3: CASSPTPKVVAPGTDTQYF. CDR3 nucleotides: TGTGCCAGCAGCCCAACCCCCAAAGTGGTAGCTCCCGGCACAGATACGCAGTATTTT.

The chain has TRBV2 and TRBJ2-3, with D perhaps TRBD1 (6 bases). CDR3 size: 14 residues. Germline V gene sequence: CDR1 SNHLY, CDR2 FYNNEI. Trimming stripped 4 bases from V and 1 base from J, with 9 bases between. The CDR3, as DNA: TGTGCCAGCAGTGTACACAGGGGCACAGATACGCAGTATTTT. Its protein product is CASSVHRGTDTQYF.

The chain employs TRBV11-2 and TRBJ1-3; possible D gene TRBD1, 6 bases. The V end was cut by 8 bases, the J end by 0 bases, with 14 bases between. Germline V gene data show CDR1 as SGHAT and CDR2 as FQNNGV. CDR3 length: 15 amino acids. CDR3 DNA sequence: TGTGCCAGCGGGGGCAGCCTACTCTCTGGAAACACCATATATTTT. Residues: CASGGSLLSGNTIYF.